Here is one T cell receptor (beta chain) with its context. From germline, CDR1 is KGHDR and CDR2 SFDVKD. Trimming removed 5 bases from V and 3 bases from J; junction bases left unmatched: 2. CDR3 length: 15 residues. This entry belongs to a study of patients and donors after allogeneic stem cell transplantation. Each CDR3 protein gets one entry after TCRdb re-called the RT-PCR reads with MiXCR. The sample lists fewer than 60,000 distinct CDR3 sequences, 13% seen once, with around 33% in the top ten. This TCR derives from a human donor who was either an allogeneic HSCT recipient or a stem cell or donor lymphocyte infusion donor (not recorded which). It is not recorded whose cells these are; they may come from a transplant donor. The chain joins TRBV24-1 to TRBJ2-3, with 12 bases lining up with TRBD1. Sequences were obtained from blood, either unsorted or a sorted T cell fraction (not recorded which). This CDR3 reads CATSVGQGATDTQYF. CDR3 DNA: TGTGCCACCAGTGTGGGACAGGGGGCTACAGATACGCAGTATTTT.